The entry that follows covers one TCR beta chain sequence. The V gene lost 0 bases and the J gene lost 2 bases, with 6 bases spanning the gap. From germline, CDR1 is LGHNA and CDR2 YSLEER. CDR3 size: 14 residues. UMIs were added to TCR cDNA along with a universal primer site when it was made by 5'RACE template switching. Using its own MiXCR run on the 5' RACE reads, TCRdb lists one record per CDR3 protein. This sample carries 150,000 to 200,000 distinct CDR3 sequences, about 10% of them seen once, and the ten largest clones take approximately 34%. This record belongs to a study of T cells after yellow fever vaccination.

This receptor was identified in a man younger than 30 who received the YFV17D yellow fever vaccine. The chain combines TRBV4-3 with TRBJ2-3; perhaps D is TRBD1 or TRBD2 (5 bases each). This specimen consisted of CD8+ T cells sorted from PBMCs, obtained 15 days after the yellow fever booster vaccination. CDR3 in amino acids: CASSQEGTTDTQYF. The CDR3, as DNA: TGCGCCAGCAGCCAAGAGGGGACCACAGATACGCAGTATTTT.